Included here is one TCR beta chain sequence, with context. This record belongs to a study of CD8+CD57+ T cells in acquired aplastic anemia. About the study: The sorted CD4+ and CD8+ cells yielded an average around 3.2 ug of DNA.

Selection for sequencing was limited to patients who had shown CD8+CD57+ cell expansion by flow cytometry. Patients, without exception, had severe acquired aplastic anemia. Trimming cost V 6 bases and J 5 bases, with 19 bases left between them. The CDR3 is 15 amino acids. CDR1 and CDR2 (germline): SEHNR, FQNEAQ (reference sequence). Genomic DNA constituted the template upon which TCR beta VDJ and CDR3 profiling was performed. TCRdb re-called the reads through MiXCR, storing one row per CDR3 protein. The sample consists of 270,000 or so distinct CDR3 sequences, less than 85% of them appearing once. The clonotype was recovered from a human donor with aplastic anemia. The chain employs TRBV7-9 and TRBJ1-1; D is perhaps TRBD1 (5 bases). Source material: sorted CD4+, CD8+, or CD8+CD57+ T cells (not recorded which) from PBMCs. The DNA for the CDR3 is TGTGCCAGCAGTTTAATGAGCACCTCAGGGACTGAAGCTTTCTTT. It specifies CASSLMSTSGTEAFF. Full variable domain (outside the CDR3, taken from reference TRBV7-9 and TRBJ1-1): DTGVSQNPRHKITKRGQNVTFRCDPISEHNRLYWYRQTLGQGPEFLTYFQNEAQLEKSRLLSDRFSAERPKGSFSTLEIQRTEQGDSAMYLCASSLMSTSGTEAFFGQGTRLTVV.